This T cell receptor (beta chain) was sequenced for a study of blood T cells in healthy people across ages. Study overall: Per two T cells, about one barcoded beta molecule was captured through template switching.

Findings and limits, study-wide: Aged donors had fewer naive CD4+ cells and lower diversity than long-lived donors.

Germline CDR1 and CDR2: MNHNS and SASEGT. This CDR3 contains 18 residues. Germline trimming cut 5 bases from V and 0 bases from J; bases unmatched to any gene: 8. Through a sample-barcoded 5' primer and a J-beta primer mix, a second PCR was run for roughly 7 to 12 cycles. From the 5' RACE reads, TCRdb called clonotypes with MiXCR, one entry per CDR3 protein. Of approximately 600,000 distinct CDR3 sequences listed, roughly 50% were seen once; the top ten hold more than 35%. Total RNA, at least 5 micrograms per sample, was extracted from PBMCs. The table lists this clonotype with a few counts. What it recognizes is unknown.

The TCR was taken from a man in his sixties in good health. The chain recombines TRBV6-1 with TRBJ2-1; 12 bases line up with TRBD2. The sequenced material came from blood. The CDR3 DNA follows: TGTGCCAGCAGTATGACTAGCGGGGGTTTAAGCTCCTACAATGAGCAGTTCTTC. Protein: CASSMTSGGLSSYNEQFF.